This T cell receptor beta chain was observed in a study of shared clonotypes between healthy human individuals. This CDR3 spans 13 amino acids. V dropped 10 bases and J dropped 1 base, with 13 bases sitting between them. CDR1 MDHEN and CDR2 SYDVKM come from the germline V gene. Using immunoSEQ multiplex PCR, the repertoire was profiled, and TCRdb retains in-frame clones only, with some absent. Altogether about 490,000 clones are present, 76% being singletons, with the ten largest covering approximately 13%. This clone was found a few times. Sequencing was done on a sample of PBMCs. The chain combines TRBV28 with TRBJ1-1, with a weak D call TRBD1 (5 bases). The source is a woman in her 40s in good health. Some clones in this sample may be carry-over from other donors' samples. The CDR3 region is CAILRAQNTEAFF. For the CDR3, the DNA is TGTGCCATCCTCAGGGCTCAGAACACTGAAGCTTTCTTT.